The 29 T cell receptor beta chains reported below all come from one sample, sequenced in a study of identical twins. TCRdb reprocessed the 5' RACE reads via MiXCR and lists one record per CDR3 protein. The sample contains under 450,000 distinct CDR3 sequences, under 20% of which appear only once. The sample consisted of naive T cells sorted from blood. Receptors originate from a man aged 45-65 years in good health.

Ten or more counts support this clonotype. The CDR3 DNA is TGTGCCATCAGTGACCCTGACGGAAGAGCCACTGAAGCTTTCTTT. It encodes CAISDPDGRATEAFF. The chain has TRBV10-3 and TRBJ1-1; D is unresolved. The CDR3 totals 15 residues. Deletions cut 3 bases from V and 4 bases from J, with 15 bases between. Per germline, CDR1 ENHRY and CDR2 SYGVKD.

This clonotype was counted between two and nine times. The J gene is TRBJ2-5, the V gene TRBV11-2; a possible D gene is TRBD2 (6 bases). Between the trimmed V and J ends, which lost 1 base and 2 bases, there was a span of 14 bases. The CDR3 runs 16 residues. Germline values: CDR1 SGHAT, CDR2 FQNNGV. The CDR3 here is CASSLVARGWQETQYF. The CDR3 DNA follows: TGTGCCAGCAGCTTAGTCGCCCGGGGGTGGCAAGAGACCCAGTACTTC. The variable domain in full, completed from reference TRBV11-2 and TRBJ2-5, reads EAGVAQSPRYKIIEKRQSVAFWCNPISGHATLYWYQQILGQGPKLLIQFQNNGVVDDSQLPKDRFSAERLKGVDSTLKIQPAKLEDSAVYLCASSLVARGWQETQYFGPGTRLLVL.

This sequence joins TRBV18 and TRBJ2-1, with D possibly TRBD2 on 7 matching bases. This CDR3 region has 15 residues. CDR1 KGHSH and CDR2 LQKENI come from the germline V gene. V was pared by 2 bases and J by 8 bases, with 16 bases between. The CDR3 protein is CASSPRPGEGHEQFF. CDR3 DNA: TGTGCCAGCTCACCAAGGCCAGGGGAGGGCCATGAGCAGTTCTTC.

In this sample, this clonotype turned up many times. The V call is TRBV7-2, the J call TRBJ2-3; possible D gene TRBD1, 6 bases. Germline V CDR1 and CDR2: SGHTA, FQGNSA. The V and J ends lost 2 bases and 3 bases respectively, with 9 bases between them. The length of the CDR3 is 14 residues. The CDR3 spells CASSLSGQTDTQYF. DNA for the CDR3: TGTGCCAGCAGCTTAAGCGGACAGACAGATACGCAGTATTTT. Full variable domain (rest looked up from reference TRBV7-2 and TRBJ2-3): GAGVSQSPSNKVTEKGKDVELRCDPISGHTALYWYRQSLGQGLEFLIYFQGNSAPDKSGLPSDRFSAERTGGSVSTLTIQRTQQEDSAVYLCASSLSGQTDTQYFGPGTRLTVL.

This clonotype was picked up a small number of times. The chain is built from TRBV29-1 and TRBJ2-1; D not resolved. Trimming pared 6 bases from V and 3 bases from J, leaving 12 bases between. The V gene's germline CDR1 is SQVTM and CDR2 ANQGSEA. The CDR3 is 13 residues long. This CDR3 is CSVQTFGYNEQFF. As DNA, the CDR3 is TGCAGCGTCCAGACCTTTGGCTACAATGAGCAGTTCTTC.

This sequence joins TRBV11-2 and TRBJ1-3; TRBD1 might be the D (5 bases). The V and J ends lost 5 bases and 0 bases respectively, with 14 bases between them. Germline lookup yields CDR1 SGHAT and CDR2 FQNNGV. This CDR3 has 16 amino acids. The CDR3 sequence: CASSIKDSHSGNTIYF. The CDR3 DNA sequence: TGTGCCAGCAGCATCAAAGACAGCCACTCTGGAAACACCATATATTTT.

The chain couples TRBV11-2 to TRBJ2-3; the D is unclear. Germline V CDR1 and CDR2: SGHAT, FQNNGV. The CDR3 has 18 amino acids. Trimming shortened V by 1 base and J by 2 bases, and 19 bases separated the two germline ends. For the CDR3, the DNA is TGTGCCAGCAGCTTAGGACTCTACCACCCGATTAACACAGATACGCAGTATTTT. It yields the protein CASSLGLYHPINTDTQYF.

This clonotype was counted ten times or more. The chain is built from TRBV6-1 and TRBJ1-1; no clear D gene. In germline, CDR1 is MNHNS, CDR2 SASEGT. Deletions cut 6 bases from V and 3 bases from J, with 17 bases between. This CDR3 spans 15 amino acids. The CDR3 DNA reads TGTGCCAGCAGCATACGTCCCGGGCCGGACACTGAAGCTTTCTTT. Its translation is CASSIRPGPDTEAFF.

This clonotype was picked up many times. The chain combines TRBV7-2 with TRBJ2-7; 10 bases line up with TRBD1. Germline-derived CDR1 and CDR2 are SGHTA and FQGNSA. J gave up 3 bases and V 5 bases, and 10 bases lay outside the gene matches. CDR3 length equals 16 residues. For the CDR3, the DNA is TGTGCCAGCAGCCTCCGGGACAGGGGACACCTCTACGAGCAGTACTTC. Translated, it gives CASSLRDRGHLYEQYF.

In its sample, this clonotype was seen many times. The rearrangement uses TRBV4-1 and TRBJ2-1; TRBD1 or TRBD2 may be the D gene (5 bases each). There are 13 residues in the CDR3. Germline CDR1 and CDR2: MGHRA and YSYEKL. V shed 3 bases and J shed 8 bases, with 11 bases lying between them. The CDR3 sequence: CASSQAGTDEQFF. The DNA for the CDR3 is TGCGCCAGCAGCCAGGCCGGGACGGATGAGCAGTTCTTC.

This rearrangement joins TRBV7-2 to TRBJ2-5; 10 bases agree with TRBD2. V lost 4 bases, J lost 5 bases, and 7 bases stayed unmatched. The germline CDR1 and CDR2 sequences are SGHTA and FQGNSA. The CDR3 has 15 residues. The CDR3 region has the DNA TGTGCCAGCAGCTCTCTAGCGGGAGAATGGGAGACCCAGTACTTC. It specifies CASSSLAGEWETQYF.

This clonotype has just a few counts. V gene TRBV20-1 combines with J gene TRBJ2-5; either TRBD1 or TRBD2 may fit D (5 bases each). CDR3 length equals 14 residues. CDR1 is DFQATT, CDR2 SNEGSKA, per germline (reference sequence). V gave up 5 bases and J gave up 5 bases, with 18 bases separating them. The CDR3 coding sequence is TGCAGTGCTGCCCCTGCCGGGACGACCGAGACCCAGTACTTC. This encodes CSAAPAGTTETQYF.

Written as DNA, the CDR3 is TGTGCCAGCAGGGACGCCGAGTATAGCAATCAGCCCCAGCATTTT. It encodes CASRDAEYSNQPQHF. The J gene is TRBJ1-5, the V gene TRBV2, with unresolved D. CDR3 length: 15 residues. Germline values: CDR1 SNHLY, CDR2 FYNNEI. V was cut by 6 bases and J by 0 bases, with 12 bases left in between.

This clonotype was recorded at least ten times. This rearrangement joins TRBV29-1 to TRBJ2-3; maybe TRBD2 (6 bases). The CDR3 spans 14 residues. V gave up 6 bases and J gave up 2 bases, with 15 bases separating them. From germline, CDR1 is SQVTM and CDR2 ANQGSEA. The CDR3 sequence is CSVSGDFYTDTQYF. The CDR3 DNA sequence: TGCAGCGTCTCGGGGGACTTTTACACAGATACGCAGTATTTT.

This clonotype was recorded many times. This rearrangement joins TRBV12-3 or TRBV12-4 to TRBJ2-1; either TRBD1 or TRBD2 may fit D (6 bases each). The CDR3 runs to 14 residues. V shed 7 bases and J shed 8 bases, with 18 bases lying between them. Written as DNA, the CDR3 is TGTGCCAGCACCACGGGGGCAGGGATGGATGAGCAGTTCTTC. This sequence encodes CASTTGAGMDEQFF.

A few counts support this clonotype. The chain employs TRBV4-3 and TRBJ2-2; D is perhaps TRBD1 (6 bases). V lost 0 bases and J lost 4, with 12 bases in between. Germline CDR1 is LGHNA and CDR2 is YSLEER. The CDR3 is 16 residues long. The CDR3 bases are TGCGCCAGCAGCCAAGAGGGCAGGGGACCCACCGGGGAGCTGTTTTTT. Protein: CASSQEGRGPTGELFF.

This clonotype appeared many times. The rearrangement joins TRBV12-3 or TRBV12-4 to TRBJ2-1, with unresolved D. The CDR3 is made up of 12 amino acids. Trimming pared 1 base from V and 9 bases from J, leaving 7 bases between. The CDR3 nucleotides are TGTGCCAGCAGTTTAGGGGGAACTGAGCAGTTCTTC. It translates to CASSLGGTEQFF.

This clonotype was picked up a small number of times. V and J are TRBV5-1 and TRBJ2-3; TRBD2 aligns across 8 bases. The V segment lost 7 bases and the J segment 0 bases; nucleotides outside the gene matches: 4. There are 14 residues in the CDR3. The germline CDR1 and CDR2 sequences are SGHRS and YFSETQ. This CDR3 is CASRSGGSTDTQYF. Here the CDR3 DNA reads TGCGCCAGCCGATCGGGGGGGAGCACAGATACGCAGTATTTT.

The V call is TRBV6-5, the J call TRBJ1-1; tentative D call: TRBD1 (5 bases). The germline V gene has CDR1 MNHEY and CDR2 SVGAGI. This CDR3 is 14 amino acids long. V was pared by 0 bases and J by 2 bases, with 7 bases between. The CDR3, as DNA: TGTGCCAGCAGTTACTCAGGGACCAACACTGAAGCTTTCTTT. The encoded protein is CASSYSGTNTEAFF.

At least ten counts were recorded for this clonotype. The chain uses TRBV27 and TRBJ1-1, with D unresolved. This CDR3 is built from 15 residues. V lost 5 bases to trimming and J lost 1 base, with 14 bases between them. Germline V CDR1 and CDR2: MNHEY, SMNVEV (reference sequence). The CDR3 protein is CASSPTPRGNTEAFF. The CDR3 region has the DNA TGTGCCAGCAGTCCCACCCCCCGGGGGAACACTGAAGCTTTCTTT.

This clonotype was counted between two and nine times. The CDR3 region has the DNA TGCAGTGCTAGAGGGCTAGCGACCCACGAGCAGTACTTC. Encoded protein: CSARGLATHEQYF. This chain links TRBV20-1 with TRBJ2-7; perhaps TRBD2 as D (6 bases). Looked up from germline, CDR1 is DFQATT and CDR2 is SNEGSKA (reference sequence). CDR3 length equals 13 residues. V gave up 1 base and J gave up 5 bases, with 12 bases separating them.

This chain connects TRBV5-1 to TRBJ2-7, with 9 bases fitting TRBD2. CDR1 is SGHRS, CDR2 YFSETQ, per germline. CDR3 length equals 16 residues. The V segment lost 2 bases and the J segment 0 bases; nucleotides outside the gene matches: 6. The CDR3 is CASSFTTSGPSYEQYF. As DNA, the CDR3 is TGCGCCAGCAGCTTCACGACTAGCGGTCCCTCCTACGAGCAGTACTTC.

The sample holds many counts of this clonotype. The chain joins TRBV9 to TRBJ2-1; D is unresolved. The V gene lost 0 bases and the J gene lost 5 bases, with 6 bases spanning the gap. Germline assignment: CDR1 SGDLS and CDR2 YYNGEE. The CDR3 extends over 13 amino acids. The CDR3 sequence is CASSVANNNEQFF. As DNA, the CDR3 is TGTGCCAGCAGCGTAGCGAACAACAATGAGCAGTTCTTC.

The chain uses TRBV7-9 and TRBJ2-3, with D tentatively TRBD2 (6 bases). Trimming removed 2 bases from V and 1 base from J, with 16 bases in between. CDR3 length: 17 residues. Germline V gene lookup returns CDR1 SEHNR and CDR2 FQNEAQ (reference sequence). The CDR3 DNA reads as TGTGCCAGCAGCTTATCCTGGGGAGGTGGAGGCACAGATACGCAGTATTTT. Its protein is CASSLSWGGGGTDTQYF.

The sample holds a few counts of this clonotype. The gene calls are TRBV5-1 and TRBJ2-1; D ambiguous. The length of the CDR3 is 14 residues. Looked up from germline, CDR1 is SGHRS and CDR2 is YFSETQ. Trimming cost V 0 bases and J 3 bases, with 7 bases left between them. The CDR3 loop is CASSLDGHYNEQFF. The CDR3 nucleotides are TGCGCCAGCAGCTTGGACGGGCACTACAATGAGCAGTTCTTC. The full variable domain, in which reference TRBV5-1 and TRBJ2-1 provide the parts outside the CDR3, is KAGVTQTPRYLIKTRGQQVTLSCSPISGHRSVSWYQQTPGQGLQFLFEYFSETQRNKGNFPGRFSGRQFSNSRSEMNVSTLELGDSALYLCASSLDGHYNEQFFGPGTRLTVL.

In this sample, this clonotype turned up a few times. This chain links TRBV9 with TRBJ2-1; 10 bases are a match to TRBD2. Germline loops: CDR1 SGDLS, CDR2 YYNGEE. V trimming: 0 bases; J trimming: 10 bases; junction bases outside the gene matches: 10. This CDR3 has 16 amino acids. The CDR3 loop is CASSVAVLAGEGEQFF. CDR3 coding DNA: TGTGCCAGCAGCGTAGCAGTCCTAGCGGGAGAAGGGGAGCAGTTCTTC.

This clonotype was seen more than once but under ten times. The rearrangement links TRBV9 to TRBJ2-2; possible D gene TRBD2, 5 bases. From germline, CDR1 is SGDLS and CDR2 YYNGEE. The germline V and J ends were trimmed by 0 bases and 7 bases, with 16 bases remaining between them. The CDR3 sequence is 16 residues long. The CDR3: CASSVGGFGSVGELFF. The CDR3 DNA sequence: TGTGCCAGCAGCGTAGGTGGTTTCGGTAGCGTCGGGGAGCTGTTTTTT.

This clonotype was seen many times. This chain uses TRBV6-5 with TRBJ1-5, with D possibly being TRBD1 (6 bases). Germline assignment: CDR1 MNHEY and CDR2 SVGAGI. This CDR3 is built from 15 residues. V lost 2 bases and J 5 bases, leaving 13 bases between the germline ends. CDR3 nucleotides: TGTGCCAGCAGTTACGATCGGAAGGGGGATCAGCCCCAGCATTTT. Protein product: CASSYDRKGDQPQHF.

This clonotype appeared many times. J is TRBJ2-3 and V is TRBV12-3 or TRBV12-4; D might be TRBD2 (7 bases). Trimming left V 5 bases short and J 5 bases short, with 20 bases between. The CDR3 is 16 amino acids. The CDR3 DNA sequence: TGTGCCAGCAGTCTCACGGGGGGCCCGGGAGTAGATACGCAGTATTTT. Protein: CASSLTGGPGVDTQYF.